This entry lists 5 T cell receptor beta chains sequenced from one sample in a study of blood T cell repertoires in COVID-19. The data were produced by immunoSEQ multiplex PCR, yet TCRdb's version contains in-frame clones alone and is incomplete. Among around 200,000 clones, roughly 80% were seen once, and the ten largest hold 9.5% to 15%. The material sequenced was peripheral blood. The receptors stem from a woman in her forties or fifties with acute or convalescent COVID-19.

V is TRBV24-1 and J is TRBJ2-1, with D perhaps matching TRBD2 (7 bases). The CDR3 spans 15 residues. Trimming cost V 4 bases and J 7 bases, with 16 bases left between them. Germline-derived CDR1 and CDR2 are KGHDR and SFDVKD. CDR3: CATSERGRARNEQFF. The CDR3 DNA is TGTGCCACCAGTGAAAGGGGGAGGGCACGGAATGAGCAGTTCTTC.

The V gene is TRBV4-3, the J gene TRBJ1-1; the match to TRBD1 covers 8 bases. From germline, CDR1 is LGHNA and CDR2 YSLEER. The CDR3 covers 13 residues. J lost 9 bases, V lost 0 bases, and 3 bases had no gene match. In DNA, the CDR3 is TGCGCCAGCAGCCAAGAGCAGGGGGCCAAAGCTTTCTTT. It codes for CASSQEQGAKAFF.

The V gene is TRBV28, the J gene TRBJ1-5; TRBD1 might be the D (5 bases). Germline lookup yields CDR1 MDHEN and CDR2 SYDVKM. This CDR3 comprises 16 residues. Trimming removed 2 bases at V and 11 bases at J, with 22 bases between. The CDR3 protein is CASSLRNRFNPAAQHF. DNA for the CDR3: TGTGCCAGCAGTTTAAGGAACAGGTTCAACCCCGCAGCCCAGCATTTT.

The gene calls are TRBV4-3 and TRBJ1-1, with D possibly matching TRBD1 (6 bases). CDR1 and CDR2 from the germline V gene are LGHNA and YSLEER. Trimming took 0 bases from V and 5 from J, leaving 19 bases between them. The CDR3 contains 17 residues. The CDR3 protein is CASSQDQRRQVPTEAFF. DNA of the CDR3: TGCGCCAGCAGCCAAGACCAAAGGAGACAGGTACCTACTGAAGCTTTCTTT.

The rearrangement links TRBV7-8 to TRBJ2-7; 13 bases map to TRBD2. The CDR3 covers 15 residues. Germline values: CDR1 SGHVS, CDR2 FQNEAQ. V lost 6 bases and J lost 2; bases outside the gene matches: 4. CDR3 DNA: TGTGCCAGCAGACCTACTAGCGGGGGGGCCTACGAGCAGTACTTC. Amino acid sequence: CASRPTSGGAYEQYF.